A single sample is the source of the 15 T cell receptor beta chains below, sequenced in a study of blood T cell repertoires in COVID-19. Sequencing was performed with immunoSEQ multiplex PCR; in TCRdb, only in-frame clones are kept and a portion is missing. Of 200,000 to 250,000 clones listed, more than 75% are singletons. The sequenced sample was PBMCs or T cells enriched from blood (not recorded which). The receptors originated from a young man with acute COVID-19.

CDR3 loop: CSVEVYEDTEAFF. The CDR3 coding sequence is TGCAGCGTTGAGGTATATGAGGACACTGAAGCTTTCTTT. This chain connects TRBV29-1 to TRBJ1-1; D is undetermined. Trimming took off 3 bases at V and 3 bases at J, with 11 bases between the two ends. This CDR3 contains 13 residues. Germline CDR1 reads SQVTM; CDR2 reads ANQGSEA.

This chain links TRBV9 with TRBJ2-3; 12 bases fit TRBD2. The CDR3 length is 17 residues. After removal of 0 bases from V and 8 bases from J, the junction contained 10 bases not matched to a gene. Germline lookup yields CDR1 SGDLS and CDR2 YYNGEE. The DNA of the CDR3 is TGTGCCAGCAGCGTAGGGACTAGCGGGGAGGACGCTGGTACGCAGTATTTT. It specifies CASSVGTSGEDAGTQYF.

The chain has TRBV28 and TRBJ1-5, with 9 nucleotides matching TRBD1. V lost 6 bases to trimming and J lost 4 bases; unmatched junction nucleotides: 16. There are 18 residues in the CDR3. CDR1 MDHEN and CDR2 SYDVKM come from the germline V gene. As DNA, the CDR3 is TGTGCCAGCAGCCAAAAAACAACCGGGACAGGGTTTAATCAGCCCCAGCATTTT. Translated, it gives CASSQKTTGTGFNQPQHF.

The CDR3 spells CASAQGRKETQYF. CDR3 DNA: TGTGCCAGCGCTCAGGGGCGGAAAGAGACCCAGTACTTC. This chain links TRBV12-3 or TRBV12-4 with TRBJ2-5; D is perhaps TRBD1 (6 bases). CDR3 length: 13 amino acids. Trimming stripped 8 bases from V and 3 bases from J, with 13 bases between.

The chain links TRBV13 to TRBJ2-7; TRBD1 agrees at 8 bases. V lost 5 bases, J lost 5 bases, and 5 bases stayed unmatched. Looked up from germline, CDR1 is PRHDT and CDR2 is FYEKMQ (reference sequence). The CDR3 covers 13 residues. The CDR3 DNA follows: TGTGCCAGCAGCACGGGACAGGTCCACGAGCAGTACTTC. This encodes CASSTGQVHEQYF.

The chain has TRBV7-3 and TRBJ2-1; 8 bases line up with TRBD2. Trimming at V came to 6 bases and at J to 0 bases, leaving 7 bases not matched to a gene. The length of the CDR3 is 16 residues. The germline V gene encodes CDR1 SGHTA and CDR2 FQGTGA. The CDR3 sequence is CASRKSGGSSYNEQFF. As DNA, the CDR3 is TGTGCCAGCAGAAAGTCGGGGGGGAGCTCCTACAATGAGCAGTTCTTC.

V usage is TRBV5-1 and J usage is TRBJ1-6; 9 bases fit TRBD1. Germline CDR1 is SGHRS and CDR2 is YFSETQ. The CDR3 is made up of 15 amino acids. V lost 4 bases and J lost 8; bases outside the gene matches: 7. Written as DNA, the CDR3 is TGCGCCAGCAGCATGACAGGGGGTGGGGATTCACCCCTCCACTTT. Its protein product is CASSMTGGGDSPLHF.

The chain links TRBV19 to TRBJ2-5, with TRBD1 identical over 11 bases. V shed 9 bases, J shed 1 base, and the junction held 10 bases outside the gene matches. There are 16 residues in the CDR3. Germline V gene lookup returns CDR1 LNHDA and CDR2 SQIVND (reference sequence). CDR3 amino acids: CASRPPGTGGQETQYF. CDR3 in DNA: TGTGCCAGCAGACCACCAGGGACAGGGGGCCAAGAGACCCAGTACTTC.

The chain has TRBV15 and TRBJ2-7; TRBD1 agrees at 9 bases. With V trimmed by 5 bases and J by 3 bases, 8 bases remained unmatched. This CDR3 has 15 residues. Germline CDR1 reads LNHNV; CDR2 reads YYDKDF (reference sequence). The DNA of the CDR3 is TGTGCCACCAGCTACGCCTGGACAGGGGTCTACGAGCAGTACTTC. The encoded protein is CATSYAWTGVYEQYF.

The rearrangement uses TRBV4-1 and TRBJ1-1; D ambiguous. From germline, CDR1 is MGHRA and CDR2 YSYEKL. Trimming took 1 base from V and 7 from J, leaving 16 bases between them. The CDR3 spans 15 residues. CDR3 region: CASSQGRRSGDEAFF. Here the CDR3 DNA reads TGCGCCAGCAGCCAAGGGCGGAGGTCCGGGGATGAAGCTTTCTTT.

The chain uses TRBV5-1 and TRBJ2-7; weak D call: TRBD2 (6 bases). V gave up 4 bases and J gave up 3 bases, with 17 bases separating them. Per germline, CDR1 SGHRS and CDR2 YFSETQ. The CDR3 loop spans 15 amino acids. The CDR3, as DNA: TGCGCCAGCAGCAGCCGAGGGTCGGGAGACTACGAGCAGTACTTC. Translation: CASSSRGSGDYEQYF.

Worth noting for this clone: Other DNA sequences of this sample code for an identical CDR3. The chain employs TRBV7-3 and TRBJ2-2, with 7 bases matching TRBD1. The junction had 4 bases not matched to a gene; V was cut back by 6 bases and J by 3 bases. The germline CDR1 and CDR2 sequences are SGHTA and FQGTGA. CDR3 size: 14 residues. The CDR3 region has the DNA TGTGCCAGCAGTTCCGGACAGGACACCGGGGAGCTGTTTTTT. Translation gives CASSSGQDTGELFF.

This rearrangement joins TRBV6-5 to TRBJ1-6; D possibly corresponds to TRBD1 (6 bases). The germline V and J ends were trimmed by 8 bases and 7 bases, with 18 bases remaining between them. The germline V gene encodes CDR1 MNHEY and CDR2 SVGAGI. The CDR3 contains 15 residues. This CDR3 reads CASRTEGVGNSPLHF. The CDR3 nucleotides are TGTGCCAGCCGGACAGAGGGAGTCGGGAATTCACCCCTCCACTTT.

Details on this clone: Different DNA sequences within this sample yield the same CDR3. The rearrangement uses TRBV30 and TRBJ1-1; perhaps TRBD1 as D (6 bases). Germline lookup yields CDR1 GTSNPN and CDR2 SVGIG (reference sequence). The CDR3 loop spans 12 amino acids. Trimming took 5 bases from V and 6 from J, leaving 13 bases between them. CDR3 region: CAWGGGGPEAFF. The CDR3 coding sequence is TGTGCCTGGGGGGGCGGGGGGCCTGAAGCTTTCTTT.

V usage is TRBV5-5 and J usage is TRBJ1-2, with D hard to call. The germline V gene has CDR1 SGHKS and CDR2 YYEKEE (reference sequence). CDR3 size: 12 residues. The V and J ends lost 1 base and 2 bases respectively, with 3 bases between them. CDR3 loop: CASSLPNYGYTF. For the CDR3, the DNA is TGTGCCAGCAGCTTGCCAAACTATGGCTACACCTTC.